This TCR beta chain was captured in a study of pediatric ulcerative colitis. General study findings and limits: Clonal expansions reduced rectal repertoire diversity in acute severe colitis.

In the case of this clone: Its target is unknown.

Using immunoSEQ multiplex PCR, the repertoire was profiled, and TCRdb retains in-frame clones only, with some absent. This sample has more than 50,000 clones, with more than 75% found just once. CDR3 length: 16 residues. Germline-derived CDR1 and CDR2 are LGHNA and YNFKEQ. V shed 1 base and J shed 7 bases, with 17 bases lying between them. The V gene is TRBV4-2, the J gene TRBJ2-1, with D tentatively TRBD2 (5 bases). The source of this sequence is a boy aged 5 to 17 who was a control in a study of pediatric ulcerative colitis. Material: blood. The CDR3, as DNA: TGTGCCAGCAGCCAAGTTCTAACTAGTCGACGGAATGAGCAGTTCTTC. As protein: CASSQVLTSRRNEQFF.